These 10 T cell receptor beta chains were sequenced from one sample in a study of vaccination and CD4 T cells after COVID-19. These receptors have no known antigen. The time point denotes: late sampling 161 to 241 days after vaccination in a few convalescent patients. Specified treatment: approximately 10-day PBMC culture with coronavirus spike peptide pools or control peptides (ViraFEST assay). At the Johns Hopkins FTIC core, DNA taken from cultured CD4+ T cells was sequenced by way of the Oncomine TCR Beta short-read assay. TCRdb recomputed calls from the PCR reads with MiXCR, one row per CDR3 protein. The sample contains roughly 23,000 distinct CDR3 sequences, 35% to 45% of which appear only once. Sequencing used CD4+ T cells from blood, cultured in vitro, obtained about 7 months after SARS-CoV-2 vaccination. These TCRs come from a human donor who had recovered from COVID-19.

The V call is TRBV7-8, the J call TRBJ1-2; TRBD1 might be the D (6 bases). The V gene's germline CDR1 is SGHVS and CDR2 FQNEAQ. V was pared by 2 bases and J by 7 bases, with 17 bases between. This CDR3 spans 15 amino acids. CDR3: CASSLMSGGSGGYTF. CDR3 coding DNA: TGTGCCAGCAGCTTAATGTCGGGGGGCAGTGGTGGCTACACCTTC. The complete variable domain, with remaining parts taken from reference TRBV7-8 and TRBJ1-2, reads GAGVSQSPRYKVAKRGQDVALRCDPISGHVSLFWYQQALGQGPEFLTYFQNEAQLDKSGLPSDRFFAERPEGSVSTLKIQRTQQEDSAVYLCASSLMSGGSGGYTFGSGTRLTVV.

The CDR3 coding sequence is TGTGCCAGCAGTTATACGTCCCAGAACTATGGCTACACCTTC. Amino acids: CASSYTSQNYGYTF. The chain couples TRBV6-2 or TRBV6-3 to TRBJ1-2; D gene unclear. V was clipped by 3 bases and J by 2 bases, with 10 bases between them. Germline CDR1 is MNHEY and CDR2 is SVGEGT. The CDR3 runs to 14 residues.

This chain uses TRBV19 with TRBJ2-7, with D perhaps TRBD1 or TRBD2 (5 bases each). CDR3 length equals 14 residues. The V end lost 3 bases, the J end lost 0 bases, and 9 bases lay between the germline ends. Germline V lookup: CDR1 LNHDA, CDR2 SQIVND (reference sequence). For the CDR3, the DNA is TGTGCCAGTAGTATGGGGGTTCGCTCCTACGAGCAGTACTTC. Translation: CASSMGVRSYEQYF.

The chain uses TRBV20-1 and TRBJ2-7; 8 bases are a match to TRBD1. CDR1 is DFQATT and CDR2 is SNEGSKA in the germline V gene (reference sequence). Trimming removed 3 bases from V and 5 bases from J; junction bases left unmatched: 6. CDR3 length equals 13 residues. Here the CDR3 reads CSASYRTGNEQYF. The CDR3 nucleotides are TGCAGTGCTAGTTACAGGACAGGGAACGAGCAGTACTTC.

This clonotype was found a few times. The chain couples TRBV6-1 to TRBJ2-5; 12 bases map to TRBD2. The length of the CDR3 is 17 residues. Germline V gives CDR1 MNHNS, CDR2 SASEGT. The junction had 8 bases not matched to a gene; V was cut back by 5 bases and J by 1 base. The CDR3 nucleotides read TGTGCCAGCAGTCCCTTCGGACTAGCGGGAAGCCAAGAGACCCAGTACTTC. It specifies CASSPFGLAGSQETQYF.

This clonotype was recorded a few times. The genes are TRBV20-1 and TRBJ2-2; 10 bases match TRBD1. This CDR3 is built from 13 residues. The trim removed 6 bases at V and 6 bases at J, leaving 4 bases unmatched. From germline, CDR1 is DFQATT and CDR2 SNEGSKA (reference sequence). This chain's CDR3 is CSASGTGAGELFF. CDR3 in DNA: TGCAGTGCCTCCGGGACAGGGGCCGGGGAGCTGTTTTTT.

The chain joins TRBV6-1 to TRBJ2-7, with D tentatively TRBD1 or TRBD2 (5 bases each). The CDR3 covers 15 residues. CDR1 is MNHNS and CDR2 is SASEGT in the germline V gene. The V gene lost 1 base and the J gene lost 2 bases, with 12 bases spanning the gap. CDR3 coding DNA: TGTGCCAGCAGTGAAGAAGGGACGTCACCCTACGAGCAGTACTTC. Protein sequence: CASSEEGTSPYEQYF.

This clonotype was seen a handful of times. The rearrangement uses TRBV20-1 and TRBJ2-7; tentative D call: TRBD2 (5 bases). CDR3 length: 16 residues. Germline V lookup: CDR1 DFQATT, CDR2 SNEGSKA (reference sequence). V lost 0 bases and J 1 base, leaving 16 bases between the germline ends. CDR3 protein: CSARDSSGKRSYEQYF. CDR3 sequence (DNA): TGCAGTGCTAGAGATTCTTCGGGAAAACGGTCCTACGAGCAGTACTTC.

This clonotype was found a few times. This chain uses TRBV15 with TRBJ1-1, with D uncertain. V shed 4 bases and J shed 4 bases, with 13 bases lying between them. The CDR3 consists of 14 residues. The V gene's germline CDR1 is LNHNV and CDR2 YYDKDF (reference sequence). CDR3 loop: CATSIHREGTEAFF. The CDR3 DNA follows: TGTGCCACCAGCATTCATAGGGAGGGCACTGAAGCTTTCTTT.

The rearrangement uses TRBV2 and TRBJ2-3, with D possibly TRBD1 on 5 matching bases. CDR1 is SNHLY, CDR2 FYNNEI, per germline. With 4 bases removed from V and 6 bases from J, the gap between germline ends came to 20 bases. The length of the CDR3 is 16 residues. The CDR3 spells CASSARLALSGDTQYF. Here the CDR3 DNA reads TGTGCCAGCAGTGCCCGTCTCGCCTTATCAGGGGATACGCAGTATTTT.